This TCR beta chain was sequenced in a study of T cells in Graves' hyperthyroidism and ophthalmopathy. Whole-study context: Once the initial diagnosis was made, peripheral blood was obtained before any treatment.

Patients were excluded for uncontrolled infection, other autoimmune disease, pregnancy or lactation. Comment on this clonotype: Antigen specificity is unknown.

TCR beta CDR3 regions were amplified from RNA transcripts. First-round RT-PCR of the TCR CDR3 relied on the HTBI primer set. TCRdb ran MiXCR on the multiplex PCR reads and lists one entry per CDR3 protein. Among some 420,000 distinct CDR3 sequences listed, roughly an eighth were seen once. Points from the study as a whole: Blood samples included most of the expanded thyroid clonotypes exceeding 0.001. Ophthalmopathy could be told apart from stable hyperthyroidism with a 13 V-J model.

The CDR3 loop spans 17 amino acids. Trimming stripped 8 bases from V and 2 bases from J, with 23 bases between. The TCR was taken from a woman younger than 35 with Graves' hyperthyroidism. Material: blood. The chain has TRBV12-3 or TRBV12-4 and TRBJ2-3; D not resolved. The CDR3 region is CASSPPLTDISTDTQYF. CDR3 nucleotides: TGTGCCAGCTCACCACCTTTAACCGACATTTCCACAGATACGCAGTATTTT.